The subject of this entry is one T cell receptor (beta chain). Its antigen is undetermined. Profiling relied on immunoSEQ multiplex PCR, and the TCRdb table lists in-frame clones only, not all of them. The table shows about 10,000 clones, with roughly 69% occurring only once. The record originates from a study of OX40 agonist ivuxolimab in advanced cancers. Study-level findings and limits: Some nonresponders also had low normalized T-cell clonal expansion.

CDR1 is SGHVS and CDR2 is FQNEAQ in the germline V gene. The CDR3 length is 12 residues. The V end lost 1 base, the J end lost 6 bases, and 7 bases lay between the germline ends. V usage is TRBV7-8 and J usage is TRBJ2-7, with D possibly being TRBD1 (6 bases). Here the sequenced sample was CD4+ or CD8+ T cells sorted from blood, taken in a trial of the OX40 agonist ivuxolimab. This TCR came from an adult with an advanced solid tumor such as melanoma, head and neck, liver or kidney cancer. The chain's CDR3 is CASSLDRVEQYF. Written as DNA, the CDR3 is TGTGCCAGCAGCTTAGACAGGGTCGAGCAGTACTTC.